The next 4 T cell receptor beta chains were all read from a single sample in a study of somatic mutations in cytotoxic T cells in rheumatoid arthritis. Clones were sequenced by immunoSEQ multiplex PCR, and TCRdb holds only the in-frame ones, with some missing. Altogether around 12,000 clones are present, around three quarters being singletons, with the ten largest covering around a third. The specimen was CD8+ T cells sorted from blood. These receptors were taken from an adult with rheumatoid arthritis.

This clone was observed a handful of times. V and J are TRBV4-2 and TRBJ2-2, with D tentatively TRBD2 (5 bases). Trimming took off 1 base at V and 0 bases at J, with 15 bases between the two ends. The CDR3 length is 18 residues. Germline V lookup: CDR1 LGHNA, CDR2 YNFKEQ. CDR3: CASSQAEEGSSNTGELFF. DNA for the CDR3: TGTGCCAGCAGCCAAGCCGAAGAGGGAAGCTCGAACACCGGGGAGCTGTTTTTT.

V and J are TRBV7-9 and TRBJ2-2; no definite D call. V was cut by 3 bases and J by 6 bases, with 5 bases left in between. CDR1 and CDR2 from the germline V gene are SEHNR and FQNEAQ (reference sequence). The CDR3 consists of 12 residues. The CDR3 sequence is CASSFIPGELFF. As DNA, the CDR3 is TGTGCCAGCAGCTTTATACCCGGGGAGCTGTTTTTT. Drawing the rest from reference TRBV7-9 and TRBJ2-2, the complete variable domain is DTGVSQNPRHKITKRGQNVTFRCDPISEHNRLYWYRQTLGQGPEFLTYFQNEAQLEKSRLLSDRFSAERPKGSFSTLEIQRTEQGDSAMYLCASSFIPGELFFGEGSRLTVL.

The rearrangement joins TRBV28 to TRBJ1-2; weak D call: TRBD1 (5 bases). Germline V gene sequence: CDR1 MDHEN, CDR2 SYDVKM. CDR3 length equals 13 residues. The V end was cut by 5 bases, the J end by 6 bases, with 13 bases between. CDR3 protein: CASSPGLGDGYTF. The CDR3 nucleotides read TGTGCCAGCAGTCCAGGCCTAGGGGATGGCTACACCTTC.

This clone has just a few counts. The gene calls are TRBV27 and TRBJ2-7; D is possibly TRBD1 or TRBD2 (5 bases each). Germline CDR1 reads MNHEY; CDR2 reads SMNVEV (reference sequence). This CDR3 has 13 amino acids. Deletions cut 5 bases from V and 6 bases from J, with 14 bases between. This chain's CDR3 is CASSPTVAGEQYF. As DNA, the CDR3 is TGTGCCAGCAGTCCGACAGTGGCGGGCGAGCAGTACTTC.